The 16 T cell receptor beta chains below all came from one sample that was sequenced in a study of blood T cell repertoires in COVID-19. Clones were sequenced by immunoSEQ multiplex PCR, and TCRdb holds only the in-frame ones, with some missing. The data show 75,000 to 100,000 clones, roughly 80% seen once. Sequenced input: peripheral blood. The source of these receptors is a human donor in a cohort sampled during active COVID-19.

The V call is TRBV10-2, the J call TRBJ2-5, with TRBD1 as a possible D gene (5 bases). The CDR3 spans 14 residues. Germline V gives CDR1 WSHSY, CDR2 SAAADI. V was cut by 2 bases and J by 1 base, with 8 bases left in between. CDR3 in amino acids: CASSEVGAQETQYF. CDR3 bases: TGCGCCAGCAGTGAGGTTGGGGCCCAAGAGACCCAGTACTTC.

The V gene is TRBV7-8, the J gene TRBJ1-3; TRBD1 matches at 9 bases. Germline CDR1 is SGHVS and CDR2 is FQNEAQ. There are 17 residues in the CDR3. Trimming cost V 3 bases and J 2 bases; bases outside gene matches: 8. CDR3 sequence: CASSLTIGTGTGNTIYF. CDR3 DNA: TGTGCCAGCAGCTTGACCATCGGGACAGGGACTGGAAACACCATATATTTT. Using reference TRBV7-8 and TRBJ1-3 for the parts outside the CDR3, the full variable domain is GAGVSQSPRYKVAKRGQDVALRCDPISGHVSLFWYQQALGQGPEFLTYFQNEAQLDKSGLPSDRFFAERPEGSVSTLKIQRTQQEDSAVYLCASSLTIGTGTGNTIYFGEGSWLTVV.

This chain connects TRBV7-8 to TRBJ2-7, with D possibly being TRBD2 (5 bases). Trimming cost V 1 base and J 2 bases, with 9 bases left between them. Per germline, CDR1 SGHVS and CDR2 FQNEAQ. The CDR3 contains 14 residues. In DNA form, the CDR3 reads TGTGCCAGCAGCTTAGGGCTAGCTCCCTACGAGCAGTACTTC. It yields the protein CASSLGLAPYEQYF.

This chain links TRBV30 with TRBJ2-3; 9 bases are a match to TRBD1. With V trimmed by 3 bases and J by 3 bases, 7 bases remained unmatched. This CDR3 has 15 residues. Germline V gives CDR1 GTSNPN, CDR2 SVGIG (reference sequence). The DNA for the CDR3 is TGTGCCTGGAGAGCGGACAGGGGCTCTACAGATACGCAGTATTTT. This encodes CAWRADRGSTDTQYF.

The rearrangement links TRBV10-3 to TRBJ2-7; 7 nucleotides match TRBD2. The germline CDR1 and CDR2 sequences are ENHRY and SYGVKD. J lost 6 bases, V lost 4 bases, and 12 bases had no gene match. The CDR3 has 15 residues. As DNA, the CDR3 is TGTGCCATCAGTGGCGGGAGCGGGGAGCCCATCGAGCAGTACTTC. This encodes CAISGGSGEPIEQYF.

In this sample, this clone turned up once. The rearrangement links TRBV11-2 to TRBJ2-7; D might be TRBD1 (6 bases). Germline V lookup: CDR1 SGHAT, CDR2 FQNNGV. The ends were cut back, 0 bases at V and 3 bases at J, with 9 bases in the middle. CDR3 length equals 14 residues. In nucleotides, the CDR3 is TGTGCCAGCAGCTTAGATCGACAGGACTACGAGCAGTACTTC. Protein product: CASSLDRQDYEQYF.

This clone was observed once. V and J are TRBV7-2 and TRBJ1-2; a weak D match, TRBD1 (5 bases). This CDR3 has 15 residues. V was trimmed by 5 bases and J by 5 bases, leaving 18 bases between them. Germline V CDR1 and CDR2: SGHTA, FQGNSA. The CDR3 DNA sequence: TGTGCCAGCAGCCCTAGCGCCCAGGGAGGATATGGCTACACCTTC. Translation gives CASSPSAQGGYGYTF.

V usage is TRBV9 and J usage is TRBJ2-3, with D maybe TRBD2 (6 bases). This CDR3 is 14 amino acids long. From germline, CDR1 is SGDLS and CDR2 YYNGEE. V was clipped by 2 bases and J by 5 bases, with 12 bases between them. The CDR3: CASSVAGYGDTQYF. The CDR3 DNA follows: TGTGCCAGCAGCGTCGCGGGGTACGGAGATACGCAGTATTTT.

The CDR3 sequence is CASSLRAPGQGNYGYTF. The CDR3 coding sequence is TGTGCCAGCAGCTTGAGGGCTCCGGGACAGGGAAACTATGGCTACACCTTC. This chain links TRBV5-5 with TRBJ1-2; TRBD1 matches 9 bases. The length of the CDR3 is 17 residues. Looked up from germline, CDR1 is SGHKS and CDR2 is YYEKEE (reference sequence). After removal of 1 base from V and 2 bases from J, the junction contained 9 bases not matched to a gene.

The chain joins TRBV19 to TRBJ2-7; 10 bases align to TRBD1. CDR1 and CDR2 from the germline V gene are LNHDA and SQIVND (reference sequence). The CDR3 covers 15 residues. Trimming took 3 bases from V and 2 from J; bases not matched to a gene: 4. The DNA for the CDR3 is TGTGCCAGTAGTATCGGGGGACAGGGGACCTACGAGCAGTACTTC. Amino acid sequence: CASSIGGQGTYEQYF.

The chain has TRBV5-1 and TRBJ2-2, with TRBD1 as a possible D gene (6 bases). Trimming removed 0 bases at V and 8 bases at J, with 11 bases between. CDR1 and CDR2 (germline): SGHRS, YFSETQ. This CDR3 is 14 amino acids long. CDR3 DNA sequence: TGCGCCAGCAGCTTGGCTCGACAGGCAGGGGAGCTGTTTTTT. Its translation: CASSLARQAGELFF.

The V and J genes are TRBV28 and TRBJ2-3; maybe TRBD2 (6 bases). The CDR3 loop spans 15 amino acids. Germline CDR1 reads MDHEN; CDR2 reads SYDVKM. The V end was cut by 6 bases, the J end by 8 bases, with 21 bases between. CDR3 nucleotides: TGTGCCAGCAGAGAGGTCTCTACTAGCTGGGGTACGCAGTATTTT. This encodes CASREVSTSWGTQYF.

The genes are TRBV10-1 and TRBJ2-3, with D tentatively TRBD1 (5 bases). Trimming pared 5 bases from V and 0 bases from J, leaving 12 bases between. Germline loops: CDR1 WNHNN, CDR2 SYGVQD (reference sequence). The CDR3 consists of 15 residues. CDR3 sequence reads: CASSKGLLSTDTQYF. CDR3 nucleotide sequence: TGCGCCAGCAGTAAGGGGTTACTTAGCACAGATACGCAGTATTTT.

This clone has a handful of counts. The gene calls are TRBV21-1 and TRBJ1-5; TRBD1, as called in the table, went unchecked against the DNA. TRBV21-1 constitutes a pseudogene. The CDR3 extends over 16 amino acids. The CDR3 coding sequence is TGTGCCAGCAGCAAACGTCGGACAGATAGCAATCAGCCCCAGCATTTT. This encodes CASSKRRTDSNQPQHF.

This sequence joins TRBV28 and TRBJ2-1; 10 positions match TRBD2. The CDR3 has 16 amino acids. V was pared by 6 bases and J by 1 base, with 6 bases of the junction left unmatched. CDR1 MDHEN and CDR2 SYDVKM come from the germline V gene. CDR3 coding DNA: TGTGCCAGCAGCCGAAGGACTAGCGGATCCTACAATGAGCAGTTCTTC. Its protein is CASSRRTSGSYNEQFF.

This clone was detected only a few times. The chain employs TRBV3-1 (or the pseudogene TRBV3-2) and TRBJ1-3, with 7 bases identical to TRBD1. Germline V lookup: CDR1 LGHDT, CDR2 YNNKEL (reference sequence). The CDR3 is made up of 15 amino acids. J gave up 0 bases and V 3 bases, and 2 bases lay outside the gene matches. For the CDR3, the DNA is TGTGCCAGCAGCCACTGGGACAGCTCTGGAAACACCATATATTTT. Residues: CASSHWDSSGNTIYF.